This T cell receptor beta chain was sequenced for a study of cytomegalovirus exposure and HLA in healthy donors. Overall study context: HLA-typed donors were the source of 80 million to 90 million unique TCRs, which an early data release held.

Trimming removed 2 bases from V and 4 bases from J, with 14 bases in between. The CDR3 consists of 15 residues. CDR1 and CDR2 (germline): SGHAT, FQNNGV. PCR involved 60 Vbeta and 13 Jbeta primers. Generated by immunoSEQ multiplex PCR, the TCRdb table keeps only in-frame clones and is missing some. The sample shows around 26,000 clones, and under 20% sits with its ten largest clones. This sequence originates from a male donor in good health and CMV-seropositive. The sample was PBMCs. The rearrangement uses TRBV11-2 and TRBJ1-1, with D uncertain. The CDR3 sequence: CASSLSGSPATEAFF. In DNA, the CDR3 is TGTGCCAGCAGCTTAAGCGGGTCGCCGGCCACTGAAGCTTTCTTT.